Below are 2 T cell receptor beta chains sequenced from a single sample in a study of blood T cell repertoires in COVID-19. The data were produced by immunoSEQ multiplex PCR, yet TCRdb's version contains in-frame clones alone and is incomplete. The sample contains roughly 60,000 clones, 80% to 90% of which appear only once. Sequencing was carried out using peripheral blood. The receptors were gathered from a man older than 75 with acute or convalescent COVID-19.

The rearrangement links TRBV2 to TRBJ1-5; D is possibly TRBD1 (6 bases). V lost 7 bases and J 4 bases, leaving 11 bases between the germline ends. Germline CDR1 SNHLY, CDR2 FYNNEI. This CDR3 contains 13 residues. CDR3 DNA: TGTGCCAGCAACGGACAGCTTAATCAGCCCCAGCATTTT. Encoded protein: CASNGQLNQPQHF.

The V gene is TRBV5-6, the J gene TRBJ1-4, with 7 bases lining up with TRBD1. Germline V gives CDR1 SGHDT, CDR2 YYEEEE. This CDR3 has 17 amino acids. Trimming took 4 bases from V and 2 from J; bases not matched to a gene: 11. CDR3: CASSELQGVVTNEKLFF. DNA of the CDR3: TGTGCCAGCAGCGAGCTGCAGGGGGTGGTGACTAATGAAAAACTGTTTTTT.